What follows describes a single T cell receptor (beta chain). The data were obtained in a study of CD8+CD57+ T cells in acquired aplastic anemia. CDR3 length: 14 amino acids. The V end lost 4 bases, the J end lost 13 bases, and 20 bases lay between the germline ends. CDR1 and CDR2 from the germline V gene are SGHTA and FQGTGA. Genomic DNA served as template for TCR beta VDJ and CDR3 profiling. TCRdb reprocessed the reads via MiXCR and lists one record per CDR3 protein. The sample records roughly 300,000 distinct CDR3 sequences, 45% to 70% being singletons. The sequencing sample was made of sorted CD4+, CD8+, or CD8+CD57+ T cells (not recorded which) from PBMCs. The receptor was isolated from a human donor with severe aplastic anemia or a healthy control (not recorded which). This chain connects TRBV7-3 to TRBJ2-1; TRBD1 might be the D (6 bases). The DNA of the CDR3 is TGTGCCAGCAGCTCAACCACAGGGTTAGGTCCTCAGTTCTTC. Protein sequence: CASSSTTGLGPQFF.